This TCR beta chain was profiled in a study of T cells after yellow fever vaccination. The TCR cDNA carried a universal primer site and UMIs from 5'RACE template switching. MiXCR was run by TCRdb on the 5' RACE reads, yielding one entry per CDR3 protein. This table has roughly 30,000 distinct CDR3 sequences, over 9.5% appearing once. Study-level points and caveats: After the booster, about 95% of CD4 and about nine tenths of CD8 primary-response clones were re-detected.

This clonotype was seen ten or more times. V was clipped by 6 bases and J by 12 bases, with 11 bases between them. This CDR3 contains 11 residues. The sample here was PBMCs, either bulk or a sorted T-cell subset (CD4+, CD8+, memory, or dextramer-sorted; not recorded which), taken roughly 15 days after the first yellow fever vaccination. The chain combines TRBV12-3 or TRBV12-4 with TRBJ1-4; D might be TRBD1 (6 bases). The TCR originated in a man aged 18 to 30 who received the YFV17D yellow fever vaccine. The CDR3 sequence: CASSGQIELFF. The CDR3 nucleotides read TGTGCCAGCAGCGGACAGATCGAACTGTTTTTT.